The source of this TCR beta chain is a study of post-analysis software for immune sequencing data. In its sample, this clonotype was seen a few times. Its target is not known. A much larger clone sits a single nucleotide away, making a read error possible. The length of the CDR3 is 14 residues. Study-wide points: Higher frequency in patients than in controls was seen for roughly five TRBV segments, with TRBV5-6, TRBV5-1 and TRBV20-1 among them.

Included in the TCR beta cDNA libraries were unique molecular identifiers. TCRdb reprocessed the PCR reads via MiXCR and lists one record per CDR3 protein. The data hold 700,000 to 900,000 distinct CDR3 sequences, with 46% observed a single time. This receptor was obtained from a girl between 5 and 17 years old with multiple sclerosis. Sequencing used blood. The chain joins TRBV12-3 or TRBV12-4 to TRBJ1-6; 8 positions agree with TRBD1. For the CDR3, the DNA is TGTGCCAGCAGTTGGGGACAGGATAATTCACCCCCCCACTTT. Translating it yields CASSWGQDNSPPHF.